A selection of T cell receptor beta chains follows, all from one sample in a study of blood T cell repertoires in COVID-19. TCRdb's copy holds only in-frame clones and misses some; the assay was immunoSEQ multiplex PCR. The sample lists roughly 260,000 clones, over 80% occurring once. The sequencing sample was made of PBMCs or T cells enriched from blood (not recorded which). Receptors were obtained from a young woman who had recovered from COVID-19. Both conserved end residues are part of each CDR3.

J	V	CDR3
TRBJ1-1	TRBV7-2	CASSRSTGMNTEAFF
TRBJ1-4	TRBV14	CASSRIDGTGFEKLFF
TRBJ1-6	TRBV4-1	CASSQGDRVNSPLHF
TRBJ2-3	TRBV4-1	CASSQASGRDTQYF
TRBJ2-1	TRBV24-1	CATSDERERGGDNEQFF
TRBJ2-7	TRBV14	CASSQGTRNRQYF
TRBJ2-7	TRBV29-1	CSTGTGTYEQYF
TRBJ2-2	TRBV24-1	CATSDTGRGIRTGELFF
TRBJ1-5	TRBV4-1	CASSATAFSNQPQHF
TRBJ1-2	TRBV5-6	CASRRYDQGLLPYGYTF
TRBJ2-1	TRBV9	CASSPPGGAYNEQFF
TRBJ2-2	TRBV3-1/TRBV3-2	CASSQGHGRNTGELFF
TRBJ2-7	TRBV2	CASRFSSGANYEQYF
TRBJ2-7	TRBV7-2	CASSLSGQDPYEQYF
TRBJ2-7	TRBV6-1	CASSEGGLPYEQYF
TRBJ1-6	TRBV19	CASSITANSPLHF
TRBJ2-7	TRBV6-1	CASSEKGLRLAPEQYF
TRBJ2-1	TRBV11-2	CASNLELGQVNEQFF
TRBJ1-2	TRBV12-5	CASGLGQGHGYTF
TRBJ2-1	TRBV11-2	CASSLGLAGGYNEQFF
TRBJ2-5	TRBV10-3	CAISEMGQKETQYF
TRBJ2-7	TRBV19	CASSPGLSAYEQYF
TRBJ1-2	TRBV4-1	CASSRTGLELSYTF
TRBJ2-7	TRBV7-9	CASSSALYEQYF
TRBJ2-3	TRBV19	CASSARDRRLTDTQYF
TRBJ2-5	TRBV5-1	CASSSILAGGKQETQYF
TRBJ1-2	TRBV27	CASRDRFYGYTF
TRBJ1-1	TRBV18	CASSPRQEVNTEAFF
TRBJ1-2	TRBV29-1	CSVMTGTNYGYTF
TRBJ2-3	TRBV27	CASRLGQGSTDTQYF
TRBJ1-1	TRBV12-3/TRBV12-4	CASSIGGGTEAFF
TRBJ1-4	TRBV10-3	CATRGLNEKLFF
TRBJ2-2	TRBV6-5	CATRGQGAGELFF
TRBJ2-7	TRBV10-3	CAAAYGGSMGEQYF
TRBJ1-1	TRBV19	CAAGQGVNTEAFF
TRBJ1-2	TRBV6-6	CASSYPGTGRYGYTF
TRBJ1-1	TRBV5-6	CASSLSQEAFF
TRBJ2-2	TRBV19	CASSGLGRANTGELFF
TRBJ1-2	TRBV6-5	CASRGTGPQVYGYTF
TRBJ2-7	TRBV9	CASSKAGVSYEQYF
TRBJ2-7	TRBV5-1	CASSFGQTSYEQYF
TRBJ2-7	TRBV5-5	CASSLAAGHYEQYF
TRBJ1-6	TRBV7-6	CASSFETGPNSPLHF
TRBJ1-1	TRBV6-2/TRBV6-3	CASSSGYAIGTEAFF
TRBJ2-5	TRBV21-1	CASSKPGFRETQYF
TRBJ1-1	TRBV5-1	CASSPGQGVIVEAFF
TRBJ1-3	TRBV28	CASSQRTGTGNTIYF
TRBJ1-5	TRBV28	CASSSPRSVVNQPQHF
TRBJ1-1	TRBV4-2	CASSQRHQNTEAFF
TRBJ2-7	TRBV5-4	CASSISGSPYEQYF